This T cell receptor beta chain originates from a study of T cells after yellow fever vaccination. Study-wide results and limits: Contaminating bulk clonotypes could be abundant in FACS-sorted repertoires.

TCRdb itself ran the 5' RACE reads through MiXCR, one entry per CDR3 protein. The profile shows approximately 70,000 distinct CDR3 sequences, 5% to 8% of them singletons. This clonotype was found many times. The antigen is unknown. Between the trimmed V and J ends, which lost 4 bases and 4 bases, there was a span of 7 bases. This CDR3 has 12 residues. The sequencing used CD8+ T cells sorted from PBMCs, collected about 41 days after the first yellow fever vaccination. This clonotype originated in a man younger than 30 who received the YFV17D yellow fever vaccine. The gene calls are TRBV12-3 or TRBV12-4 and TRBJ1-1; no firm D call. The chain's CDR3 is CASSSDITEAFF. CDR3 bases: TGTGCCAGCAGTTCAGACATCACTGAAGCTTTCTTT.